This record covers a single T cell receptor beta chain. The antigen is not known. The germline V gene encodes CDR1 KGHSH and CDR2 LQKENI. The CDR3 is 18 amino acids. V lost 5 bases to trimming and J lost 5 bases; unmatched junction nucleotides: 15. These data are taken from a study of siplizumab effects on memory and regulatory T cells. The study, taken as a whole, reports: Proof of suppressive function in proliferating Tregs from siplizumab cultures was not established.

Assays were performed on approximately 1.1 x 10^5 TCR templates per sample. Only in-frame clones appear in the TCRdb table, and some are missing; sequencing was by immunoSEQ multiplex PCR. The table records roughly 80,000 clones, roughly 86% of them present only once. The sequenced sample was Tregs sorted from blood. The rearrangement links TRBV18 to TRBJ2-5; 12 bases align to TRBD1. This sequence was found in a human donor in good health. The CDR3 loop reads CASSSRPGTGGALETQYF. For the CDR3, the DNA is TGTGCCAGCTCATCGCGTCCCGGGACAGGGGGCGCGCTGGAGACCCAGTACTTC.